The entry below gives a single TCR beta chain sequence along with its context. Its antigen remains unidentified. No much larger clone is present one base from it, and per-base qualities are unavailable. These data are taken from a study of identical twins (dated by TCRdb to the mid-2010s). About the investigation overall: The study deep-sequenced TCR alpha and beta repertoires from monozygotic twins, unrelated adults of various ages and cord blood to test whether fetal clonotypes persist. To rule out contamination, replicate twin experiments were performed at different times with different library preparation protocols. Study-wide findings and limitations: Compared with coincidental sharing between unrelated individuals, an excess of low generation-probability sequences was observed among out-of-frame TCR alpha sequences shared between twins. In monozygotic twins, out-of-frame TCR alpha sharing was systematically underestimated by recombination models, although the models agreed with sharing between unrelated individuals. The excess sharing between twins in beta out-of-frame sequences was weaker because fewer shared sequences reduced the signal-to-noise ratio. Fewer insertions were carried by abundant cord blood beta clonotypes; a weaker similar trend was observed in young adult naive repertoires, while no such trend was observed in memory repertoires. Because the same donors could not be followed over many years, conclusions were based on cross-sectional statistical analysis. Invariant T cells such as MAIT and iNKT could partly confound zero-insertion analyses, though diverse VJ usage argued against this for most clonotypes.

CDR1 LGHDT and CDR2 YNNKEL were looked up in the germline V gene (reference sequence). The CDR3 goes from the cysteine to the phenylalanine over 15 residues. Here the CDR3 DNA is all that survives: 45 bases in frame from base 1. Between the V and J ends, shortened by 4 bases and 0 bases respectively, the junction contains 11 bases. Libraries were made using 5' RACE. Reads for this sample came from an Illumina HiSeq 2000. Template switching added a universal primer binding site, and the final cDNA carried a unique molecular identifier that allowed TCR cDNA molecules to be counted accurately. Specific primers in the conserved constant-segment region were used to synthesize first-strand cDNA for TCR alpha and beta chains. To control for contamination, every cDNA library carried two barcodes: a SMART-Mk sample barcode plus Illumina barcodes. TruSeq adapter sequences along with Illumina sample barcodes were introduced in two successive PCR steps. The Illumina HiSeq platform was used with custom primers to sequence TCR alpha and beta cDNA libraries. The authors processed their data as follows. Unique molecular identifiers were extracted from raw reads with MiGEC, and CDR3 positions were determined with MiXCR. Recombination models were inferred per individual with the repgenHMM and IGoR tools using an EM algorithm. The tcR package in R was used for shared clonotype analysis, with sharing normalized by the product of cloneset sizes. Out-of-frame nonproductive sequences were analyzed to study raw recombination free of thymic and clonal selection effects. TCRdb reran the public reads through fastp at Q25 and MiXCR, keeping productive beta chains. A single entry per CDR3 protein holds the most common genes and DNA from its merged rows. TCRdb's processing, not the authors' own work, is the source of the V and J calls. This sample comprises some 1,600,000 distinct CDR3 sequences, around 33% of them detected only once. The top ten hold less than 0.35% of the sample.

Every donor was a healthy Caucasian. The clonotype comes from a newborn girl in good health. What was sequenced was cord blood. The sequence joins TRBV3-1 to TRBJ2-3; no D gene call is confident. CDR3 protein: CASSPLTGSTDTQYF. The sequenced DNA: TGTGCCAGCAGCCCTCTTACTGGAAGCACAGATACGCAGTATTTT.